This TCR beta chain is drawn from a study of blood T cells in healthy people across ages. Turning to the study itself: In model experiments, template switching was able to capture about one barcoded beta molecule for every two T cells that were present.

Study observations and caveats: Strong correlation existed between TCR beta diversity and naive T cell percentage. A greater number of naive CD4+ cells and higher diversity distinguished long-lived donors from aged donors.

Trimming at V came to 6 bases and at J to 2 bases, leaving 8 bases not matched to a gene. This CDR3 spans 15 amino acids. CDR1 is SGHRS, CDR2 YFSETQ, per germline. About this clonotype itself: Its antigen is undetermined.

The authors ran a second PCR of roughly 7 to 11 cycles using a sample-barcoded 5' primer and a J-beta primer mix. The template-switch adaptor was a 5' adaptor with 12 random nucleotides. It tagged each cDNA molecule. TCRdb itself ran the 5' RACE reads through MiXCR, one entry per CDR3 protein. The top ten hold 7.9% of the sample, which has over a million distinct CDR3 sequences, 40% to 50% seen once. The genes are TRBV5-1 and TRBJ2-3, with 8 bases fitting TRBD2. This sequence originates from a woman aged 18-29 years in good health. Material for sequencing was blood. As DNA, the CDR3 is TGCGCCAGCAAACGGGGCGGGAGGTCCACAGATACGCAGTATTTT. Its translation is CASKRGGRSTDTQYF.